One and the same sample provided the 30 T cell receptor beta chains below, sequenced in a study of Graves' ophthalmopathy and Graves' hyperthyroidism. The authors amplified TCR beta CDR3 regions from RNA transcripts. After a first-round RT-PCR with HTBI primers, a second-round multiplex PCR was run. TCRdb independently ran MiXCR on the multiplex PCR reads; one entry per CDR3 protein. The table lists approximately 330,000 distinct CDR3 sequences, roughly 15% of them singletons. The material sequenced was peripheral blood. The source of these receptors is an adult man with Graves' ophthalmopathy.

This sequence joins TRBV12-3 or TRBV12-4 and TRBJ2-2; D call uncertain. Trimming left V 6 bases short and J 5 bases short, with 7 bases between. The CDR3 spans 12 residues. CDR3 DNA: TGTGCCAGCAGCCATTCTACCGGGGAGCTGTTTTTT. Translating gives CASSHSTGELFF.

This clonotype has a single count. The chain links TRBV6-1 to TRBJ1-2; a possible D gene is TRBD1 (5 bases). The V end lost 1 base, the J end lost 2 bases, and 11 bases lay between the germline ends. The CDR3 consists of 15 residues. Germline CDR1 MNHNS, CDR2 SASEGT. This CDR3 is CASSEGGRGNYGYTF. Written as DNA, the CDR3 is TGTGCCAGCAGTGAAGGGGGCCGGGGGAACTATGGCTACACCTTC.

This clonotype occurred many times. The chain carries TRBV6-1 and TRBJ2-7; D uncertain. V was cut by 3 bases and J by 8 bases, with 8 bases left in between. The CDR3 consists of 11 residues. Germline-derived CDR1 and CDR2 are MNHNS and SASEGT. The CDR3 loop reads CASSDGRKQYF. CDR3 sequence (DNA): TGTGCCAGCAGTGACGGACGGAAGCAGTACTTC.

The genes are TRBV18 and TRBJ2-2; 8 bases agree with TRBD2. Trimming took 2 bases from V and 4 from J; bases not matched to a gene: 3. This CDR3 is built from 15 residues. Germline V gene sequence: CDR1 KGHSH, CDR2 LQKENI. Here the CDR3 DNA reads TGTGCCAGCTCACCAACGGGAGGGCGCACCGGGGAGCTGTTTTTT. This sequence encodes CASSPTGGRTGELFF.

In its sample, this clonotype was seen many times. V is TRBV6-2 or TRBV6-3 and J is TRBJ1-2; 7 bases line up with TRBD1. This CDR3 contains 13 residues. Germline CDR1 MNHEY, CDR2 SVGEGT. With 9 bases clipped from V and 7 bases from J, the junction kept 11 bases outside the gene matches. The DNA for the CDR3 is TGTGCCAGTAACAGGGGCATTGGAAGTGGCTACACCTTC. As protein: CASNRGIGSGYTF.

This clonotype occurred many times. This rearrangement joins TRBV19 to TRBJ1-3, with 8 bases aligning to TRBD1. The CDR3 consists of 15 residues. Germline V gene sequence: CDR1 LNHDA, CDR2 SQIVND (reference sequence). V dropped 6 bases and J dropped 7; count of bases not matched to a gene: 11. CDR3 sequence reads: CASSNPSQGVNTIYF. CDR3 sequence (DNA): TGTGCCAGTAGCAACCCCTCACAGGGGGTGAACACCATATATTTT.

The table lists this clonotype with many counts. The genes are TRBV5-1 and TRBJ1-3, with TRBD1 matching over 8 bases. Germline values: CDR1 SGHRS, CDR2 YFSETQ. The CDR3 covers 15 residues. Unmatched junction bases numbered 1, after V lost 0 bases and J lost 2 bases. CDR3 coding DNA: TGCGCCAGCAGCTTGGACAGGGGGGCTGGAAACACCATATATTTT. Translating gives CASSLDRGAGNTIYF.

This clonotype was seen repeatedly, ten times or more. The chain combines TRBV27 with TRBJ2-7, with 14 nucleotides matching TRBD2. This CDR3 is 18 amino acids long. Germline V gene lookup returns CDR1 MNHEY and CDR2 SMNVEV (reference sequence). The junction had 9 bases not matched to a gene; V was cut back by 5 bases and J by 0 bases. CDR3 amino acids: CASSTGLAGGQSSYEQYF. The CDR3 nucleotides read TGTGCCAGCAGTACCGGACTAGCGGGAGGCCAGAGCTCCTACGAGCAGTACTTC.

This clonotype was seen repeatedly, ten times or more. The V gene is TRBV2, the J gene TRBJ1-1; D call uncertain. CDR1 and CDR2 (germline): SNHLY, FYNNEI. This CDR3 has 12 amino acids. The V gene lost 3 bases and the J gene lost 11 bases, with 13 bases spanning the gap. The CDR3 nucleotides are TGTGCCAGCAGTGACCAAGTCCCGGGGGCTTTCTTT. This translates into CASSDQVPGAFF. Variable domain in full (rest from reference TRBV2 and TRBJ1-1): EPEVTQTPSHQVTQMGQEVILRCVPISNHLYFYWYRQILGQKVEFLVSFYNNEISEKSEIFDDQFSVERPDGSNFTLKIRSTKLEDSAMYFCASSDQVPGAFFGQGTRLTVV.

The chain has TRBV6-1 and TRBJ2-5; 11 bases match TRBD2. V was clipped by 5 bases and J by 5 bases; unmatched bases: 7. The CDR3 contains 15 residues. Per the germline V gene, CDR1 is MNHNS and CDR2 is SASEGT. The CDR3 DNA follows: TGTGCCAGCAGTACCCTTAGCGGGAGGGCCGAGACCCAGTACTTC. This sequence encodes CASSTLSGRAETQYF.

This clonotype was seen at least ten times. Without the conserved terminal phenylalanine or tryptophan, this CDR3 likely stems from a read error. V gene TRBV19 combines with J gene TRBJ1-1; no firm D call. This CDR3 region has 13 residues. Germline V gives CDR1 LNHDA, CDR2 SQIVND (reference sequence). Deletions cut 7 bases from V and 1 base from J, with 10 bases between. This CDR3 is CASTPRGNTEAFL. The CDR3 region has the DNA TGTGCCAGTACCCCTCGGGGGAACACTGAAGCTTTCCTT.

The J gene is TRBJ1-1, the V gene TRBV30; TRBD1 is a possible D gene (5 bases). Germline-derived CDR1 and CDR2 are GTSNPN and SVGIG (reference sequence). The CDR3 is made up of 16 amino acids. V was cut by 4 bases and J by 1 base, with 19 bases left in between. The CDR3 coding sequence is TGTGCCTGGACAGGGCACGGTATCCCCAAGAACACTGAAGCTTTCTTT. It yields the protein CAWTGHGIPKNTEAFF.

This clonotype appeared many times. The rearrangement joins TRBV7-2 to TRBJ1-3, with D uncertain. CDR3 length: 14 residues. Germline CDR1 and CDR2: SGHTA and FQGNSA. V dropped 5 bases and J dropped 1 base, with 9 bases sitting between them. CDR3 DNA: TGTGCCAGCAGCGAAACAGTTTCTGGAAACACCATATATTTT. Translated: CASSETVSGNTIYF. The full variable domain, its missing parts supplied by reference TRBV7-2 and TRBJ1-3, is GAGVSQSPSNKVTEKGKDVELRCDPISGHTALYWYRQSLGQGLEFLIYFQGNSAPDKSGLPSDRFSAERTGGSVSTLTIQRTQQEDSAVYLCASSETVSGNTIYFGEGSWLTVV.

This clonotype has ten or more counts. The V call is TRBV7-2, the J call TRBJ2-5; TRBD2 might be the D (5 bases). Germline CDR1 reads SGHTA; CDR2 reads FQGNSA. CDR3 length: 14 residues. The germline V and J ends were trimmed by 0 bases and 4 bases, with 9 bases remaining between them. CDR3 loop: CASSLAASRETQYF. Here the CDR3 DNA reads TGTGCCAGCAGCTTAGCGGCTAGCAGAGAGACCCAGTACTTC. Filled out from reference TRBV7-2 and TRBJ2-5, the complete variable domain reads GAGVSQSPSNKVTEKGKDVELRCDPISGHTALYWYRQSLGQGLEFLIYFQGNSAPDKSGLPSDRFSAERTGGSVSTLTIQRTQQEDSAVYLCASSLAASRETQYFGPGTRLLVL.

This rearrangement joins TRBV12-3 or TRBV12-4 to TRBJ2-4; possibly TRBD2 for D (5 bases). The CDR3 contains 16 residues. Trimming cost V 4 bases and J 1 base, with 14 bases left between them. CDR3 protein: CASSSHDWEAKNIQYF. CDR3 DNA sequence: TGTGCCAGCAGTTCCCACGACTGGGAGGCCAAAAACATTCAGTACTTC.

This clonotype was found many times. The CDR3: CASSLVSGGNQPQHF. The CDR3 DNA reads as TGCGCCAGCAGCTTGGTATCTGGTGGCAATCAGCCCCAGCATTTT. V is TRBV5-1 and J is TRBJ1-5; no firm D call. This CDR3 region has 15 residues. The germline V and J ends were trimmed by 0 bases and 2 bases, with 9 bases remaining between them. Per the germline V gene, CDR1 is SGHRS and CDR2 is YFSETQ.

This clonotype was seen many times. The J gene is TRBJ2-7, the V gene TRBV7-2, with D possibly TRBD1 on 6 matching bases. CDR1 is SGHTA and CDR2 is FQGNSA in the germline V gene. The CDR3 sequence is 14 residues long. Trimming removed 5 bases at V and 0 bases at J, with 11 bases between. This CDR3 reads CASSPQGASYEQYF. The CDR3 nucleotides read TGTGCCAGCAGCCCACAGGGAGCCTCCTACGAGCAGTACTTC. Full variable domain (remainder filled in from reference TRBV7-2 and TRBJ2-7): GAGVSQSPSNKVTEKGKDVELRCDPISGHTALYWYRQSLGQGLEFLIYFQGNSAPDKSGLPSDRFSAERTGGSVSTLTIQRTQQEDSAVYLCASSPQGASYEQYFGPGTRLTVT.

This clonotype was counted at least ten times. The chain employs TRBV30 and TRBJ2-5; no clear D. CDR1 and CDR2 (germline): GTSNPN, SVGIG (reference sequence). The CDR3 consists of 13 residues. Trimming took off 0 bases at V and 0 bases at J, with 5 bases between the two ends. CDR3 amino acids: CAWSVLHQETQYF. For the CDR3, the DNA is TGTGCCTGGAGTGTACTACACCAAGAGACCCAGTACTTC.

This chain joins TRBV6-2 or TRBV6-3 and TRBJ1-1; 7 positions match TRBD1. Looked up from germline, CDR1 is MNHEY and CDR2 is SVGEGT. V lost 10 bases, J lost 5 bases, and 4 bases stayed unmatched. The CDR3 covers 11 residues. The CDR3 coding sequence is TGTGCCAAGGCAGGGGGGACTGAAGCTTTCTTT. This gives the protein CAKAGGTEAFF.

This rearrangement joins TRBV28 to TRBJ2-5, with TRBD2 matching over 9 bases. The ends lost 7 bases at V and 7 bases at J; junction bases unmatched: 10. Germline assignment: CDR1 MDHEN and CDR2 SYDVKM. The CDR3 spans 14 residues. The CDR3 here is CASTPGLAHGTQYF. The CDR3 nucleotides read TGTGCCAGCACGCCGGGACTAGCTCATGGGACCCAGTACTTC.

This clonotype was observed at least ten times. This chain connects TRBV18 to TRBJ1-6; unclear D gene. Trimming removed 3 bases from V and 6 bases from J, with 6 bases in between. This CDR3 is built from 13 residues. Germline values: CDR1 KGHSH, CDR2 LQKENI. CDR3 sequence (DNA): TGTGCCAGCTCACCTAGAACTAATTCACCCCTCCACTTT. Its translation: CASSPRTNSPLHF.

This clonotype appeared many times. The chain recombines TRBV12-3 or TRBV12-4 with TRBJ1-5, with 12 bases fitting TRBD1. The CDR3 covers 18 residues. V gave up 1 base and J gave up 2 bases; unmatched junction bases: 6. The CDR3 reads CASSLVGTGGIGNQPQHF. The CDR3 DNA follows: TGTGCCAGCAGTTTAGTCGGGACAGGGGGCATTGGCAATCAGCCCCAGCATTTT.

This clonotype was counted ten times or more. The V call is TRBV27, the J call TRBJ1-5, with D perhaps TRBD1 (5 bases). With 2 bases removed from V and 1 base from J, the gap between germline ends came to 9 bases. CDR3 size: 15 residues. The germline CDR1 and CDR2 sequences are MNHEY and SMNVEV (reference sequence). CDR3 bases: TGTGCCAGCAGTTTAATCCGGGACAGCAATCAGCCCCAGCATTTT. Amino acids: CASSLIRDSNQPQHF.

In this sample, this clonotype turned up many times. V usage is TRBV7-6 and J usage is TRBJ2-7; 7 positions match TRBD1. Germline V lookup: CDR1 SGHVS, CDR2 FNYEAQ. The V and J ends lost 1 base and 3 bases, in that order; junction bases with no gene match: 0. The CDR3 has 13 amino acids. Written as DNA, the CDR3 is TGTGCCAGCAGCTTAGGGACAGGCTACGAGCAGTACTTC. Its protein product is CASSLGTGYEQYF. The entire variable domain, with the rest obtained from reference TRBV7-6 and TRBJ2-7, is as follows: GAGVSQSPRYKVTKRGQDVALRCDPISGHVSLYWYRQALGQGPEFLTYFNYEAQQDKSGLPNDRFSAERPEGSISTLTIQRTEQRDSAMYRCASSLGTGYEQYFGPGTRLTVT.

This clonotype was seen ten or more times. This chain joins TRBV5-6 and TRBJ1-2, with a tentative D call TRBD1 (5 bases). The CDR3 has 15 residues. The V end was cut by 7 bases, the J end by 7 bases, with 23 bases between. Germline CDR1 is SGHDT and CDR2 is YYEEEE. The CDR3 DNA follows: TGTGCCAGCCGGGACGGACCTCACTTAGGTTGTGGCTACACCTTC. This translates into CASRDGPHLGCGYTF.

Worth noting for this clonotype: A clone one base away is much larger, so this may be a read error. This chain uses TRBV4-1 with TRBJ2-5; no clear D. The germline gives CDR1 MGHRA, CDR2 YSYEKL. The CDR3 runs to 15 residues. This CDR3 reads CASSQNVGFEEAQYF. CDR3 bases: TGCGCCAGCAGCCAGAATGTGGGGTTTGAAGAGGCCCAGTACTTC.

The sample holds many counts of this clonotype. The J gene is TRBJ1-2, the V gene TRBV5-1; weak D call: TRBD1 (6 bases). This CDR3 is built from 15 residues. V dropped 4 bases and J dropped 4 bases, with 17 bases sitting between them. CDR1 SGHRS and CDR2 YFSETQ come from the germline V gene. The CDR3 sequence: CASSPGYTGSYGYTF. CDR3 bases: TGCGCCAGCAGCCCAGGTTACACAGGGAGCTATGGCTACACCTTC.

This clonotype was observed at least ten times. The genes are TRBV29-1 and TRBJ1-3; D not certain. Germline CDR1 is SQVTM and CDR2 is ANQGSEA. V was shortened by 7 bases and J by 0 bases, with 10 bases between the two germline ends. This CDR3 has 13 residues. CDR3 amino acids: CSARVTSGNTIYF. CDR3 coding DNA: TGCAGCGCCCGAGTGACCTCTGGAAACACCATATATTTT. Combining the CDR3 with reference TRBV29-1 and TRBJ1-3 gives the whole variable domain SAVISQKPSRDICQRGTSLTIQCQVDSQVTMMFWYRQQPGQSLTLIATANQGSEATYESGFVIDKFPISRPNLTFSTLTVSNMSPEDSSIYLCSARVTSGNTIYFGEGSWLTVV.

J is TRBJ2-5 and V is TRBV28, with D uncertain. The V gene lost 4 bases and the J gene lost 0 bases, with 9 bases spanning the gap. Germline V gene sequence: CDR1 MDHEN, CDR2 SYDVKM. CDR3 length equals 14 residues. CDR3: CASSSPGYQETQYF. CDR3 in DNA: TGTGCCAGCAGTTCACCTGGGTACCAAGAGACCCAGTACTTC.

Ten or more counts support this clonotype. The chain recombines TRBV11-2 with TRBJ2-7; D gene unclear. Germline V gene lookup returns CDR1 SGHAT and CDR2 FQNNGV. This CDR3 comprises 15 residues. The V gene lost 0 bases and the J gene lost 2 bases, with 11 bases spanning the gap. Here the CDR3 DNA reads TGTGCCAGCAGCTTAGAAGCAGGTTTAACCTACGAGCAGTACTTC. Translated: CASSLEAGLTYEQYF.